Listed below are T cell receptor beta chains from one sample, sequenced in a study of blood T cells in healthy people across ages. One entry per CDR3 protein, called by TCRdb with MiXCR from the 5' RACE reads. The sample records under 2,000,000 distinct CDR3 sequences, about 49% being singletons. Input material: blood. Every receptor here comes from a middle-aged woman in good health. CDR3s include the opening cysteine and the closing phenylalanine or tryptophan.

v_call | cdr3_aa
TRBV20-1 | CRTGSMNTEAFF
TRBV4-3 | CASSQLTGKGNEQFF
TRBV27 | CAVGAGENQPQHF
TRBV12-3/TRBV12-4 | CASRTGTGNEKLFF
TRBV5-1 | CASSKLESSYNEQFF
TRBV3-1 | CASSQDAGPYTF
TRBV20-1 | CSALPDITNYGYTF
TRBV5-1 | CASSLAVRGEGTEAFF
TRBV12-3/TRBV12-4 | CASRKGLQETQYF
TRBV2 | CASSEALWGADSYNGQFF
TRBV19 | CASSPGGGVGYNEQFF
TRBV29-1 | CSVGHGLGNYEQYF
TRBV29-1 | CSENQGVGNEQFF
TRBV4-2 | CASSQDLEGQPQHF
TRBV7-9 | CASQQVRDTQYF
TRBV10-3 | CAISQQGSTDTQYF
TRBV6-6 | CASSYDRDGSPLHF
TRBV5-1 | CASSLEAGLKTQYF
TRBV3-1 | CASSQQRGAGSSYNEQFF
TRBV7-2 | CASERGLYGYTF
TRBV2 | CASSVPSGVETQYF
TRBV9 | CASSPSLGQETQYF